Following are 32 T cell receptor beta chains from one sample sequenced in a study of cytomegalovirus exposure and HLA in healthy donors. The protocol was immunoSEQ multiplex PCR, while the TCRdb copy is restricted to in-frame clones and leaves out a portion. The top ten clones hold approximately 1.3% of a sample with under 100,000 clones, roughly 96% of them seen once. The sample comprised PBMCs. The receptor source for this set is a woman younger than 30 in good health and CMV-seronegative.

V and J are TRBV7-2 and TRBJ1-5, with D unclear. Deletions cut 2 bases from V and 6 bases from J, with 17 bases between. This CDR3 region has 16 residues. CDR1 is SGHTA and CDR2 is FQGNSA in the germline V gene. CDR3 nucleotides: TGTGCCAGCAGCTTAATTGGGAGCACCCGGAGTCAGCCCCAGCATTTT. The encoded protein is CASSLIGSTRSQPQHF.

The rearrangement joins TRBV14 to TRBJ1-2; possible D gene TRBD1, 6 bases. The CDR3 runs 13 residues. Between the trimmed V and J ends, which lost 4 bases and 6 bases, there was a span of 12 bases. The V gene's germline CDR1 is SGHDN and CDR2 FVKESK. This CDR3 reads CASSPRTAHGYTF. In DNA, the CDR3 is TGTGCCAGCAGCCCTAGGACAGCCCATGGCTACACCTTC.

The rearrangement links TRBV4-1 to TRBJ2-7; D is perhaps TRBD1 (6 bases). The germline V gene encodes CDR1 MGHRA and CDR2 YSYEKL. Trimming removed 0 bases at V and 3 bases at J, with 12 bases between. The CDR3 runs 15 residues. The CDR3 coding sequence is TGCGCCAGCAGCCAAGATAATCAGGGGCACTACGAGCAGTACTTC. Residues: CASSQDNQGHYEQYF.

The chain joins TRBV7-9 to TRBJ1-4; 7 bases map to TRBD1. CDR3 length equals 12 residues. The ends lost 8 bases at V and 7 bases at J; junction bases unmatched: 4. Germline loops: CDR1 SEHNR, CDR2 FQNEAQ (reference sequence). The CDR3 DNA sequence: TGTGCCAGCGCGGGGACAGCTGAAAAACTGTTTTTT. Its translation is CASAGTAEKLFF.

The chain recombines TRBV5-1 with TRBJ1-1, with a possible D match to TRBD1 (6 bases). This CDR3 region has 16 residues. The V end lost 1 base, the J end lost 2 bases, and 15 bases lay between the germline ends. Germline CDR1 SGHRS, CDR2 YFSETQ. CDR3 loop: CASSLLTDRFNTEAFF. As DNA, the CDR3 is TGCGCCAGCAGCTTGCTAACCGACAGGTTCAACACTGAAGCTTTCTTT.

The V call is TRBV4-2, the J call TRBJ2-1; 8 nucleotides agree with TRBD2. The CDR3 length is 14 residues. V gave up 1 base and J gave up 6 bases; unmatched junction bases: 2. Germline V gene lookup returns CDR1 LGHNA and CDR2 YNFKEQ. CDR3 sequence: CASSQGLAGNEQFF. DNA for the CDR3: TGTGCCAGCAGCCAAGGTCTAGCGGGCAATGAGCAGTTCTTC.

The sample holds a few counts of this clone. The J gene is TRBJ1-2, the V gene TRBV4-1, with D possibly matching TRBD1 (6 bases). The CDR3 has 14 amino acids. Germline assignment: CDR1 MGHRA and CDR2 YSYEKL. V was trimmed by 0 bases and J by 4 bases, leaving 9 bases between them. DNA for the CDR3: TGCGCCAGCAGCCAAGACTCAGGGGCCTATGGCTACACCTTC. This sequence encodes CASSQDSGAYGYTF.

V and J are TRBV15 and TRBJ1-1; the match to TRBD1 covers 7 bases. CDR3 length: 14 residues. With V trimmed by 4 bases and J by 4 bases, 6 bases remained unmatched. The germline V gene encodes CDR1 LNHNV and CDR2 YYDKDF (reference sequence). CDR3: CATSTPNRGTEAFF. CDR3 sequence (DNA): TGTGCCACCAGCACCCCCAACAGGGGCACTGAAGCTTTCTTT.

CDR3 sequence reads: CASSLPGWETQYF. The CDR3 DNA follows: TGTGCCAGCAGCTTACCGGGGTGGGAGACCCAGTACTTC. V is TRBV7-2 and J is TRBJ2-5, with a tentative D call TRBD2 (5 bases). Looked up from germline, CDR1 is SGHTA and CDR2 is FQGNSA. Trimming took 2 bases from V and 5 from J, leaving 9 bases between them. The length of the CDR3 is 13 residues.

This clone was counted once. The V call is TRBV5-1, the J call TRBJ2-7; TRBD1 matches at 9 bases. CDR3 size: 17 residues. From germline, CDR1 is SGHRS and CDR2 YFSETQ. J was trimmed by 2 bases and V by 0 bases; bases with no gene match: 9. CDR3 nucleotides: TGCGCCAGCAGCTTGGGCGCCGGGACAGGGACAACCTACGAGCAGTACTTC. Residues: CASSLGAGTGTTYEQYF.

The genes are TRBV6-5 and TRBJ2-7; 10 bases match TRBD2. CDR1 MNHEY and CDR2 SVGAGI come from the germline V gene. V gave up 6 bases and J gave up 0 bases; unmatched junction bases: 5. This CDR3 has 15 residues. The DNA of the CDR3 is TGTGCCAGCAGGGCGGCTAGCGGGAGCTCCTACGAGCAGTACTTC. Translating it yields CASRAASGSSYEQYF.

The chain links TRBV9 to TRBJ2-3; D is perhaps TRBD2 (6 bases). The CDR3 has 16 amino acids. Germline CDR1 reads SGDLS; CDR2 reads YYNGEE. With 4 bases removed from V and 1 base from J, the gap between germline ends came to 16 bases. CDR3 region: CASSLGGRSGTDTQYF. The DNA for the CDR3 is TGTGCCAGCAGCCTCGGAGGGAGGTCCGGCACAGATACGCAGTATTTT.

The chain carries TRBV6-1 and TRBJ1-4; D gene ambiguous. CDR3 length equals 13 residues. V lost 7 bases to trimming and J lost 4 bases, with 10 bases between them. Germline CDR1 and CDR2: MNHNS and SASEGT. The CDR3 is CASTRQYNEKLFF. The CDR3 nucleotides read TGTGCCAGCACGCGGCAGTATAATGAAAAACTGTTTTTT.

The chain carries TRBV19 and TRBJ2-5; maybe TRBD2 (6 bases). Germline CDR1 reads LNHDA; CDR2 reads SQIVND (reference sequence). V lost 5 bases and J lost 5, with 15 bases in between. The CDR3 consists of 14 residues. The CDR3 region has the DNA TGTGCCAGTAGTGGAGGGTCCGCCTCGGAGACCCAGTACTTC. This codes for CASSGGSASETQYF.

The V and J genes are TRBV20-1 and TRBJ1-2; possible D gene TRBD1, 5 bases. Germline CDR1 is DFQATT and CDR2 is SNEGSKA (reference sequence). There are 11 residues in the CDR3. V shed 4 bases and J shed 8 bases, with 11 bases lying between them. The CDR3 here is CSATGQGGYTF. The CDR3 DNA reads as TGCAGTGCTACCGGGCAGGGAGGCTACACCTTC.

V gene TRBV7-8 combines with J gene TRBJ2-3; 8 bases match TRBD2. Germline CDR1 reads SGHVS; CDR2 reads FQNEAQ. Losses at the gene ends were 4 bases for V and 4 bases for J; bases not matched to a gene: 7. The CDR3 spans 15 residues. This chain's CDR3 is CASSYRGGEADTQYF. The CDR3, as DNA: TGTGCCAGCAGCTACCGGGGGGGGGAGGCAGATACGCAGTATTTT.

The chain uses TRBV5-4 and TRBJ2-3; D is perhaps TRBD2 (7 bases). Germline V lookup: CDR1 SGHNT, CDR2 YYREEE (reference sequence). Trimming shortened V by 5 bases and J by 0 bases, and 13 bases separated the two germline ends. This CDR3 has 15 amino acids. CDR3 nucleotide sequence: TGTGCCAGCAGTAGGGGGGGCATTAGCACAGATACGCAGTATTTT. Translating gives CASSRGGISTDTQYF.

V is TRBV9 and J is TRBJ1-2, with D possibly matching TRBD1 (6 bases). V was pared by 5 bases and J by 0 bases, with 11 bases between. The CDR3 is 14 amino acids. The V gene's germline CDR1 is SGDLS and CDR2 YYNGEE. CDR3: CASSDTGSNYGYTF. The CDR3 coding sequence is TGTGCCAGCAGTGACACAGGGTCTAACTATGGCTACACCTTC.

V usage is TRBV28 and J usage is TRBJ1-1; the D gene is possibly TRBD1 (6 bases). The CDR3 is 16 residues long. With 5 bases removed from V and 1 base from J, the gap between germline ends came to 17 bases. CDR1 is MDHEN and CDR2 is SYDVKM in the germline V gene. The CDR3 coding sequence is TGTGCCAGCAGTCGGCGACAAACAGGGAAGAACACTGAAGCTTTCTTT. Encoded protein: CASSRRQTGKNTEAFF.

J is TRBJ2-6 and V is TRBV2; possible D gene TRBD1, 5 bases. The V end lost 6 bases, the J end lost 0 bases, and 12 bases lay between the germline ends. Germline CDR1 and CDR2: SNHLY and FYNNEI. This CDR3 comprises 16 residues. The CDR3 DNA follows: TGTGCCAGCAGCCGATTGACAGCCTCTGGGGCCAACGTCCTGACTTTC. The encoded protein is CASSRLTASGANVLTF.

This chain connects TRBV9 to TRBJ1-2; 10 nucleotides align to TRBD1. CDR1 is SGDLS and CDR2 is YYNGEE in the germline V gene. The CDR3 consists of 15 residues. V shed 0 bases, J shed 4 bases, and the junction held 3 bases outside the gene matches. Here the CDR3 DNA reads TGTGCCAGCAGCGTAGGACAGGGGGCCCGCTATGGCTACACCTTC. It codes for CASSVGQGARYGYTF.

J is TRBJ2-2 and V is TRBV10-3; no definite D call. Trimming removed 4 bases at V and 3 bases at J, with 9 bases between. Germline CDR1 and CDR2: ENHRY and SYGVKD. The CDR3 is made up of 14 amino acids. The CDR3 here is CAISVVHHTGELFF. DNA of the CDR3: TGTGCCATCAGTGTAGTTCACCACACCGGGGAGCTGTTTTTT.

This chain connects TRBV6-5 to TRBJ1-5; TRBD1 matches 7 bases. The germline V gene encodes CDR1 MNHEY and CDR2 SVGAGI. CDR3 length: 15 amino acids. With 6 bases clipped from V and 0 bases from J, the junction kept 5 bases outside the gene matches. Here the CDR3 DNA reads TGTGCCAGCAGCCCAGGGACAGATAGCAATCAGCCCCAGCATTTT. Its protein product is CASSPGTDSNQPQHF.

The chain combines TRBV7-8 with TRBJ2-7; 7 bases line up with TRBD1. The germline V gene encodes CDR1 SGHVS and CDR2 FQNEAQ. The CDR3 is 14 amino acids. The V gene end was trimmed by 5 bases and the J gene end by 3 bases; junction bases not matched to a gene: 7. CDR3 amino acids: CASSGRDRGYEQYF. The CDR3 coding sequence is TGTGCCAGCAGCGGACGGGACAGAGGCTACGAGCAGTACTTC.

The chain carries TRBV30 and TRBJ1-1; D possibly corresponds to TRBD1 (5 bases). The CDR3 sequence is 14 residues long. Germline V gene sequence: CDR1 GTSNPN, CDR2 SVGIG (reference sequence). V was shortened by 2 bases and J by 11 bases, with 21 bases between the two germline ends. The CDR3 nucleotides read TGTGCCTGGAGTCGTAACTATGGGGGGGAGTCGGCTTTCTTT. Encoded protein: CAWSRNYGGESAFF.

The rearrangement joins TRBV18 to TRBJ1-3; 7 nucleotides match TRBD1. The V and J ends lost 11 bases and 0 bases, in that order; junction bases with no gene match: 1. This CDR3 comprises 12 residues. Germline V lookup: CDR1 KGHSH, CDR2 LQKENI. The CDR3 here is CAGQASGNTIYF. The CDR3, as DNA: TGTGCCGGACAGGCCTCTGGAAACACCATATATTTT.

The chain joins TRBV2 to TRBJ2-1; 7 bases are shared with TRBD2. Germline trimming cut 8 bases from V and 7 bases from J; bases unmatched to any gene: 8. The CDR3 is made up of 13 amino acids. Germline CDR1 and CDR2: SNHLY and FYNNEI. In DNA, the CDR3 is TGTGCCAGCTCCCCCCTAGCGGCGAATGAGCAGTTCTTC. This encodes CASSPLAANEQFF. The full variable domain, completed using reference TRBV2 and TRBJ2-1, is EPEVTQTPSHQVTQMGQEVILRCVPISNHLYFYWYRQILGQKVEFLVSFYNNEISEKSEIFDDQFSVERPDGSNFTLKIRSTKLEDSAMYFCASSPLAANEQFFGPGTRLTVL.

The V and J genes are TRBV11-2 and TRBJ2-1; the match to TRBD1 covers 7 bases. CDR1 and CDR2 (germline): SGHAT, FQNNGV. V was clipped by 2 bases and J by 5 bases; unmatched bases: 18. This CDR3 comprises 19 residues. CDR3 sequence (DNA): TGTGCCAGCAGCTTATCCTTAAGAGGATGGACAGGAGGCCACAATGAGCAGTTCTTC. Amino acids: CASSLSLRGWTGGHNEQFF.

The CDR3 DNA is TGTGCCTGGAGTGCGGGATGGGGCGGGAGGGGTTGGGAGACCCAGTACTTC. As protein: CAWSAGWGGRGWETQYF. The J gene is TRBJ2-5, the V gene TRBV30; 9 bases map to TRBD2. The CDR3 has 17 residues. Germline CDR1 and CDR2: GTSNPN and SVGIG (reference sequence). J was trimmed by 5 bases and V by 1 base; bases with no gene match: 14.

This clone was observed once. The CDR3 here is CAGGREGSLNEQFF. CDR3 nucleotide sequence: TGTGCCGGGGGGAGGGAGGGCTCTCTCAATGAGCAGTTCTTC. The chain is built from TRBV30 and TRBJ2-1, with TRBD2 matching 7 bases. The germline gives CDR1 GTSNPN, CDR2 SVGIG (reference sequence). V was pared by 8 bases and J by 6 bases, with 13 bases of the junction left unmatched. There are 14 residues in the CDR3. Full variable domain (rest looked up from reference TRBV30 and TRBJ2-1): SQTIHQWPATLVQPVGSPLSLECTVEGTSNPNLYWYRQAAGRGLQLLFYSVGIGQISSEVPQNLSASRPQDRQFILSSKKLLLSDSGFYLCAGGREGSLNEQFFGPGTRLTVL.

The chain has TRBV7-2 and TRBJ1-1; 9 nucleotides match TRBD1. CDR3 length equals 15 residues. The germline gives CDR1 SGHTA, CDR2 FQGNSA. J lost 5 bases, V lost 1 base, and 5 bases had no gene match. DNA of the CDR3: TGTGCCAGCAGCTTAGACAGGGGGCTTGGGACTGAAGCTTTCTTT. This gives the protein CASSLDRGLGTEAFF. Filled out from reference TRBV7-2 and TRBJ1-1, the complete variable domain reads GAGVSQSPSNKVTEKGKDVELRCDPISGHTALYWYRQSLGQGLEFLIYFQGNSAPDKSGLPSDRFSAERTGGSVSTLTIQRTQQEDSAVYLCASSLDRGLGTEAFFGQGTRLTVV.

This chain connects TRBV6-6 to TRBJ2-1, with 13 positions matching TRBD2. The ends lost 5 bases at V and 7 bases at J; junction bases unmatched: 5. CDR3 length equals 15 residues. Germline V gene lookup returns CDR1 MNHNY and CDR2 SVGAGI (reference sequence). CDR3 loop: CASSRTSGSSNEQFF. CDR3 DNA: TGTGCCAGCAGTCGGACTAGCGGGAGTAGTAATGAGCAGTTCTTC.